The rows below give T cell receptor beta chains drawn from one sample of a study of identical twins. One entry per CDR3 protein results from TCRdb running MiXCR on the 5' RACE reads. Of around 240,000 distinct CDR3 sequences in the sample, roughly a tenth were seen once. The material sequenced was memory T cells sorted from blood. The source of these receptors is a man between 50 and 59 years old in good health. Each CDR3 is given with its conserved first and last residue. D genes are given only for firm matches. Clone size appears in some rows only: once, few, many, or a class for an expanded clone.

v_gene	j_gene	d_gene	abundance	len	CDR3nt	CDR3aa
TRBV19	TRBJ1-2	-	-	12	TGTGCCAGTAGTATAGTCGGCTATGGCTACACCTTC	CASSIVGYGYTF
TRBV10-3	TRBJ1-3	-	-	13	TGTGCCCTACAACAATCGCTGCGAAACACCATATATTTT	CALQQSLRNTIYF
TRBV20-1	TRBJ2-7	-	many	13	TGCAGTGCTAGAGATTGGTCCTCCTACGAGCAGTACTTC	CSARDWSSYEQYF
TRBV28	TRBJ1-1	-	many	15	TGTGCCAGCAGCTTCCGTCCTCAGGTGGGGACTGAAGCTTTCTTT	CASSFRPQVGTEAFF
TRBV7-2	TRBJ2-7	-	few	13	TGTGCCAGCAGCGAGTCGGGCACCTACGAGCAGTACTTC	CASSESGTYEQYF
TRBV9	TRBJ2-5	-	few	16	TGTGCCAGCAGCGTAGGAACAGGGATAAGCCAAGAGACCCAGTACTTC	CASSVGTGISQETQYF
TRBV4-1	TRBJ2-5	TRBD2	few	14	TGCGCCAGCAGCCAAGTCGGGGGGGGCGAGACCCAGTACTTC	CASSQVGGGETQYF
TRBV4-3	TRBJ2-6	-	-	15	TGCGCCAGCAGCCAGGAGGGCGGTGGGGCCAACGTCCTGACTTTC	CASSQEGGGANVLTF
TRBV5-5	TRBJ1-4	-	-	15	TGTGCCAGCAGTTCCGGGACACTCCAAAATGAAAAACTGTTTTTT	CASSSGTLQNEKLFF
TRBV5-5	TRBJ2-7	-	-	13	TGTGCCAGCAGCTTGATCGGCCCCGGCGAGCAGTACTTC	CASSLIGPGEQYF
TRBV20-1	TRBJ2-5	-	few	15	TGCAGTGCTAGAACACTAGGATCGAACCAAGAGACCCAGTACTTC	CSARTLGSNQETQYF
TRBV7-2	TRBJ2-3	TRBD2	many	14	TGTGCCAGCAGCTTAGCCGGGGGGTTAGATACGCAGTATTTT	CASSLAGGLDTQYF
TRBV6-1	TRBJ2-1	-	-	15	TGTGCCAGCAGGTCGGGGGGCGACTCCTACAATGAGCAGTTCTTC	CASRSGGDSYNEQFF
TRBV4-3	TRBJ1-2	-	-	16	TGCGCCAGCAGCCAAGATCAGGACGGAGGGGCGTATGGCTACACCTTC	CASSQDQDGGAYGYTF
TRBV28	TRBJ2-1	-	many	15	TGTGCCAGCAGTTCTAGCGTCTTCCTGGGGAATGAGCAGTTCTTC	CASSSSVFLGNEQFF
TRBV14	TRBJ2-7	-	few	14	TGTGCCAGCAGCCAAGGACAGGGACTGTACGAGCAGTACTTC	CASSQGQGLYEQYF
TRBV12-3/TRBV12-4	TRBJ2-3	TRBD2	-	15	TGTGCCAGCAGTTCCGGCGGGAGGGCGGGAGATACGCAGTATTTT	CASSSGGRAGDTQYF
TRBV5-1	TRBJ2-7	-	many	12	TGCGCCAGCAGCACTGGACTGGACGAGCAGTACTTC	CASSTGLDEQYF
TRBV20-1	TRBJ2-1	TRBD2	many	16	TGCAGTGCTAAATCGAGCGGGGCCGACTCCTACAATGAGCAGTTCTTC	CSAKSSGADSYNEQFF
TRBV12-3/TRBV12-4	TRBJ2-7	-	few	15	TGTGCCAGCAGTCCAGAAGACAGGAATGACTACGAGCAGTACTTC	CASSPEDRNDYEQYF
TRBV9	TRBJ2-7	TRBD2	many	16	TGTGCCAGCAGCCCAGCCAGCGGGAGGGCAACCTACGAGCAGTACTTC	CASSPASGRATYEQYF
TRBV4-3	TRBJ2-4	TRBD1	-	18	TGCGCCAGCAGCCAAGATATACAGGGGGCTTTAACCAAAAACATTCAGTACTTC	CASSQDIQGALTKNIQYF
TRBV10-3	TRBJ2-7	TRBD1	many	13	TGTGCCATCAGTGAGTCAGAGGACAGGCCAGGGTACTTC	CAISESEDRPGYF
TRBV11-2	TRBJ2-3	-	few	16	TGTGCCAGCAGCTTAGGAGCTGGGCGTAGCACAGATACGCAGTATTTT	CASSLGAGRSTDTQYF
TRBV4-2	TRBJ2-1	-	few	17	TGTGCCAGCAGCCGCCTTTCGCAGGCGGTTCCTTCGGATGAGCAGTTCTTC	CASSRLSQAVPSDEQFF
TRBV9	TRBJ2-7	-	-	14	TGTGCCAGCAGCGTCAGAGGGGATACCTACGAGCAGTACTTC	CASSVRGDTYEQYF
TRBV7-2	TRBJ1-1	-	few	16	TGTGCCAACCTCCCGAATAGGGGCAACCCGAACACTGAAGCTTTCTTT	CANLPNRGNPNTEAFF
TRBV25-1	TRBJ2-5	TRBD1	-	13	TGTGCCAAGCTACAGGGGTTCCAAGAGACCCAGTACTTC	CAKLQGFQETQYF
TRBV20-1	TRBJ2-5	TRBD2	medium-sized	15	TGCAGTGCTAAGGGTGGTAGCGGGAGGTTAGAGACCCAGTACTTC	CSAKGGSGRLETQYF
TRBV20-1	TRBJ1-1	-	-	17	TGCAGTGCTAGGTCTTGGTTCCAGTTAGACATGAACACTGAAGCTTTCTTT	CSARSWFQLDMNTEAFF
TRBV20-1	TRBJ2-1	TRBD1	few	14	TGCAGTGCTTTGGCCGGGACAGGGGCCAATGAGCAGTTCTTC	CSALAGTGANEQFF
TRBV4-3	TRBJ2-7	-	-	17	TGCGCCAGCAGCCACAGGACCCGGGAACAGGGATCCACTTGGCAGTACTTC	CASSHRTREQGSTWQYF
TRBV20-1	TRBJ2-7	-	few	11	TGCAGTGCTAGTTGGGGGCTCGAGCAGTACTTC	CSASWGLEQYF
TRBV7-6	TRBJ1-3	TRBD1	few	15	TGTGCCAGCAGCGTGGGACAGGGCTCTGGAAACACCATATATTTT	CASSVGQGSGNTIYF
TRBV9	TRBJ1-6	-	many	15	TGTGCCAGCAGCGTCCTCGAAGGTAGAAATTCACCCCTCCACTTT	CASSVLEGRNSPLHF
TRBV20-1	TRBJ2-7	-	many	12	TGCAGTGCTGCGAGGGGCGGCTACGAGCAGTACTTC	CSAARGGYEQYF
TRBV12-3/TRBV12-4	TRBJ1-1	-	-	15	TGTGCCAGCAGTCCTTCTGGCAGTGGGGACGCTGAAGCTTTCTTT	CASSPSGSGDAEAFF
TRBV7-2	TRBJ2-5	TRBD1	many	16	TGTGCCAGCAGCTTAGTTCCAGGGGGCTTTGGAGAGACCCAGTACTTC	CASSLVPGGFGETQYF
TRBV5-5	TRBJ2-5	TRBD2	few	15	TGTGCCAGCAGCCCAAGGACTAGCGGGGAGATCACCCAGTACTTC	CASSPRTSGEITQYF
TRBV18	TRBJ2-2	-	-	16	TGTGCCAGCTCGCAGGGGACTTTCTTAACCACCGGGGAGCTGTTTTTT	CASSQGTFLTTGELFF
TRBV2	TRBJ2-1	TRBD1	-	15	TGTGCCAGCAGCCCGAGGACAGGGACGAGTAATGAGCAGTTCTTC	CASSPRTGTSNEQFF
TRBV27	TRBJ2-2	TRBD2	many	15	TGTGCCAGCAAGAAGGGACTAGCGGGGGATGGGGAGCTGTTTTTT	CASKKGLAGDGELFF
TRBV15	TRBJ1-5	-	-	12	TGTGCCACCAGCAGAGATAAGGGTTCCCAGCATTTT	CATSRDKGSQHF
TRBV5-4	TRBJ2-3	-	-	17	TGTGCCAGCAGCTTGTCCCCTGGGGCTAGCAGCACAGATACGCAGTATTTT	CASSLSPGASSTDTQYF
TRBV7-2	TRBJ2-7	TRBD2	-	15	TGTGCCAGCAGCTTACAAGCGGGAGGCCTCTACGAGCAGTACTTC	CASSLQAGGLYEQYF
TRBV6-1	TRBJ1-2	-	many	16	TGTGCCAGCACCCACCGGGGTCGAGGGGAAGGCTATGGCTACACCTTC	CASTHRGRGEGYGYTF
TRBV3-1	TRBJ1-1	-	-	16	TGTGCCAGCAGCCAAGTTTATCTGGGTGTGAACACTGAAGCTTTCTTT	CASSQVYLGVNTEAFF
TRBV6-6	TRBJ2-7	TRBD2	-	13	TGTGCCAGCAGTGTACTAGCGGGATATGAGCAGTACTTC	CASSVLAGYEQYF
TRBV7-9	TRBJ2-1	TRBD1	few	15	TGTGCCAGCAGCCACGGGACAGTGAAGTTTAATGAGCAGTTCTTC	CASSHGTVKFNEQFF